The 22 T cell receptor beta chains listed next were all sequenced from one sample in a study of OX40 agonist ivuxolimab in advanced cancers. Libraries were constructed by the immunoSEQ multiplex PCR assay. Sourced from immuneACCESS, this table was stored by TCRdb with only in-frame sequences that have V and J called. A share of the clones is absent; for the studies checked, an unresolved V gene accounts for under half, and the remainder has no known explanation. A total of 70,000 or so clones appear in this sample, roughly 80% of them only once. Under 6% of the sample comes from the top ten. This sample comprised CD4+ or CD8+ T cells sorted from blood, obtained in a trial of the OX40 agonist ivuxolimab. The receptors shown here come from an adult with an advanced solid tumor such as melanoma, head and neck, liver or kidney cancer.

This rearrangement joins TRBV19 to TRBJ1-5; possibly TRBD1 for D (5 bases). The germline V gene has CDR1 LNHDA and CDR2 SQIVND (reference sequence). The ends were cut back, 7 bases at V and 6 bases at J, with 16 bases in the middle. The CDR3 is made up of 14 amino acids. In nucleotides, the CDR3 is TGTGCCAGTACCGATGCTGGGGCGGGTCAGCCCCAGCATTTT. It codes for CASTDAGAGQPQHF.

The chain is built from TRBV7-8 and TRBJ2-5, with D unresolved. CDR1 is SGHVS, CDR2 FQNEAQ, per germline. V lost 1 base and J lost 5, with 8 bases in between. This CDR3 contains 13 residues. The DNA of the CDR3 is TGTGCCAGCAGCTTAGGCAATTACGAGACCCAGTACTTC. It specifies CASSLGNYETQYF. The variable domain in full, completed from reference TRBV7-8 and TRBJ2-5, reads GAGVSQSPRYKVAKRGQDVALRCDPISGHVSLFWYQQALGQGPEFLTYFQNEAQLDKSGLPSDRFFAERPEGSVSTLKIQRTQQEDSAVYLCASSLGNYETQYFGPGTRLLVL.

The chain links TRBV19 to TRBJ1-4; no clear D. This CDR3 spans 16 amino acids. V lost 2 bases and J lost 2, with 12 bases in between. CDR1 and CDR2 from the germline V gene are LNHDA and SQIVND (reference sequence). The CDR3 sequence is CASSIRTGGTNEKLFF. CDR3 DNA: TGTGCCAGTAGTATACGCACGGGTGGGACTAATGAAAAACTGTTTTTT.

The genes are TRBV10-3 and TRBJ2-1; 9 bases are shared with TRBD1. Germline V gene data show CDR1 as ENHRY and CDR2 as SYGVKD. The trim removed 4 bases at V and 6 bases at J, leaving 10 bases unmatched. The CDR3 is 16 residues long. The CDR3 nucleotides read TGTGCCATCAGTGGAAACCGGGACAGGGCATCCAATGAGCAGTTCTTC. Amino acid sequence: CAISGNRDRASNEQFF.

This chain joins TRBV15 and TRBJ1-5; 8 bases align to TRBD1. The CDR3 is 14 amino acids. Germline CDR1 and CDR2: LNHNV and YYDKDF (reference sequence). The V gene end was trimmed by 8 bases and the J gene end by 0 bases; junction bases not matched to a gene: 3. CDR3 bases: TGTGCCACCCACAGGGGGGCTAGCAATCAGCCCCAGCATTTT. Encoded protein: CATHRGASNQPQHF.

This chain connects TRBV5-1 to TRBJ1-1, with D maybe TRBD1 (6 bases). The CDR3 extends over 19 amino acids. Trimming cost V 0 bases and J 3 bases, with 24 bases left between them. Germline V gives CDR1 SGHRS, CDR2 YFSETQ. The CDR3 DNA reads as TGCGCCAGCAGCTTGGATGGGACCGTTCAGGGGAAACTTTACACTGAAGCTTTCTTT. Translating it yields CASSLDGTVQGKLYTEAFF.

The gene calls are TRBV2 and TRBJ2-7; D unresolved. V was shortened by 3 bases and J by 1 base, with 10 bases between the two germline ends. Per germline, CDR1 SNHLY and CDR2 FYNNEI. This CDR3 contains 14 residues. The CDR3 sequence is CASSDYVTSYEQYV. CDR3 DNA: TGTGCCAGCAGTGATTATGTGACATCCTACGAGCAGTACGTC.

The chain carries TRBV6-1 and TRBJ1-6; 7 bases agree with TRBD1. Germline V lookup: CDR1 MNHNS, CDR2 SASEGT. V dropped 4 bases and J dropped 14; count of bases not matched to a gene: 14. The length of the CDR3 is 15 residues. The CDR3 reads CASSADPAGGMALHF. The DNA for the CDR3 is TGTGCCAGCAGTGCCGATCCGGCAGGGGGAATGGCCCTCCACTTT.

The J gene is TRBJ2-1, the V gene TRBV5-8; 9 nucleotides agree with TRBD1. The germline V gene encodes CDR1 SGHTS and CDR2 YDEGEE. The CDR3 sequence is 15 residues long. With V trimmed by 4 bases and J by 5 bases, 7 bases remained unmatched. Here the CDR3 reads CASSPGTGKHNEQFF. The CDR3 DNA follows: TGTGCCAGCAGCCCCGGGACAGGGAAACACAATGAGCAGTTCTTC. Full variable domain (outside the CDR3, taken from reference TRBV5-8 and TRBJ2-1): EAGVTQSPTHLIKTRGQQATLRCSPISGHTSVYWYQQALGLGLQFLLWYDEGEERNRGNFPPRFSGRQFPNYSSELNVNALELEDSALYLCASSPGTGKHNEQFFGPGTRLTVL.

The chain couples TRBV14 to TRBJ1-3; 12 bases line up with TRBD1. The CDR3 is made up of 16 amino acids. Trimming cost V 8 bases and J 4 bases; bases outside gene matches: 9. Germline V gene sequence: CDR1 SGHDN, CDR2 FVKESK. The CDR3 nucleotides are TGTGCCAGCGGGGACCGGGACAGGGGGCTCGGAAACACCATATATTTT. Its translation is CASGDRDRGLGNTIYF.

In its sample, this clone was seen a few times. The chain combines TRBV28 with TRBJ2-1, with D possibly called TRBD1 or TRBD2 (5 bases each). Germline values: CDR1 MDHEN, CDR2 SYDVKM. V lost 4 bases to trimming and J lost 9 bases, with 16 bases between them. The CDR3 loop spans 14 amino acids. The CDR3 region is CASSSMGEGSEQFF. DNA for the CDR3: TGTGCCAGCAGTTCGATGGGGGAAGGGAGTGAGCAGTTCTTC. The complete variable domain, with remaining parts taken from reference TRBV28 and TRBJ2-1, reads DVKVTQSSRYLVKRTGEKVFLECVQDMDHENMFWYRQDPGLGLRLIYFSYDVKMKEKGDIPEGYSVSREKKERFSLILESASTNQTSMYLCASSSMGEGSEQFFGPGTRLTVL.

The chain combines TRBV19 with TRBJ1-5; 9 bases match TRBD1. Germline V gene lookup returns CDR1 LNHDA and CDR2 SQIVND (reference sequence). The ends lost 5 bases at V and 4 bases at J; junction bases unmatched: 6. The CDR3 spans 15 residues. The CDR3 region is CASSASGTGNQPQHF. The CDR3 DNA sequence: TGTGCCAGTAGTGCATCCGGGACAGGGAATCAGCCCCAGCATTTT.

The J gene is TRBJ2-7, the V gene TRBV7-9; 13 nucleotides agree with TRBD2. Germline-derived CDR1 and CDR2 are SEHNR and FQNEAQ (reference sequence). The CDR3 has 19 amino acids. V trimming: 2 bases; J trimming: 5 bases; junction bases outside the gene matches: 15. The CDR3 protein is CASSLLPGLAGNVFHEQYF. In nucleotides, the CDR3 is TGTGCCAGCAGCTTACTACCGGGACTAGCGGGAAATGTCTTCCACGAGCAGTACTTC.

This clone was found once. The CDR3 here is CASSPGQDTPSTEAFF. The CDR3 nucleotides read TGTGCCAGCAGCCCTGGACAGGACACCCCAAGCACTGAAGCTTTCTTT. The chain is built from TRBV7-9 and TRBJ1-1; 7 bases fit TRBD1. CDR1 SEHNR and CDR2 FQNEAQ come from the germline V gene (reference sequence). The V gene end was trimmed by 5 bases and the J gene end by 4 bases; junction bases not matched to a gene: 13. The CDR3 has 16 amino acids. Combining the CDR3 with reference TRBV7-9 and TRBJ1-1 gives the whole variable domain DTGVSQNPRHKITKRGQNVTFRCDPISEHNRLYWYRQTLGQGPEFLTYFQNEAQLEKSRLLSDRFSAERPKGSFSTLEIQRTEQGDSAMYLCASSPGQDTPSTEAFFGQGTRLTVV.

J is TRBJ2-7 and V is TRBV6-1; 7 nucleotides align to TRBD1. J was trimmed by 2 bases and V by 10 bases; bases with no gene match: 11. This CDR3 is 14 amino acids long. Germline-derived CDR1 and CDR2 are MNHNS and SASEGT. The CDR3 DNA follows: TGTGCCACCATGATGGACAGGAGCCCCTACGAGCAGTACGTC. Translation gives CATMMDRSPYEQYV.

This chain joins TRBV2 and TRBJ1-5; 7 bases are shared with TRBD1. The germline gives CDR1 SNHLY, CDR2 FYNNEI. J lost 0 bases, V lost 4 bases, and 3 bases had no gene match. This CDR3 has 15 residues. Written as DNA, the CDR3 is TGTGCCAGCAGTGTGGACAGGTATAGCAATCAGCCCCAGCATTTT. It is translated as CASSVDRYSNQPQHF. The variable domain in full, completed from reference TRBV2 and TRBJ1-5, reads EPEVTQTPSHQVTQMGQEVILRCVPISNHLYFYWYRQILGQKVEFLVSFYNNEISEKSEIFDDQFSVERPDGSNFTLKIRSTKLEDSAMYFCASSVDRYSNQPQHFGDGTRLSIL.

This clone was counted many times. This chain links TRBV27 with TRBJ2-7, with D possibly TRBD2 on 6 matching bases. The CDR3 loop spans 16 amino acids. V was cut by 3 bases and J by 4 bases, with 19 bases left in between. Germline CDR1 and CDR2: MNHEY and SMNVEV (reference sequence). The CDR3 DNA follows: TGTGCCAGCAGTTTGCCCCGAGGAGCGGAGGGGTACGAGCAGTACGTC. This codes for CASSLPRGAEGYEQYV.

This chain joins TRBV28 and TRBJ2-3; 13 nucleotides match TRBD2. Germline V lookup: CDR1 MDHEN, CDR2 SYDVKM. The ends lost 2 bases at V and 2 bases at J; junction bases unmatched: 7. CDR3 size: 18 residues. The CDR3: CASSLQGLAGSHTDTQYF. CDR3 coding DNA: TGTGCCAGCAGTTTACAGGGACTAGCGGGATCTCACACAGATACGCAGTATTTT.

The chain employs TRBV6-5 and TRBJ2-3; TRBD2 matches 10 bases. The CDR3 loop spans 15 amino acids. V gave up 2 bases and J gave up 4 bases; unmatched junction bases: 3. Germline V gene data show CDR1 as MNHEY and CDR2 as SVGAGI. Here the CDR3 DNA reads TGTGCCAGCAGTTACCTAGCGGGAGTAGCAGATACGCAGTATTTT. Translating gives CASSYLAGVADTQYF.

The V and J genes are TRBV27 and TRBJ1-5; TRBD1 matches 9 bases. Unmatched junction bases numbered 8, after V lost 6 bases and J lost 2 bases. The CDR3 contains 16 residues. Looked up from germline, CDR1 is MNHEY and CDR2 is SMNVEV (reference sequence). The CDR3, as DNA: TGTGCCAGCAGCCTCGGGACAGGGCCGGGCAATCAGCCCCAGCATTTT. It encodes CASSLGTGPGNQPQHF.

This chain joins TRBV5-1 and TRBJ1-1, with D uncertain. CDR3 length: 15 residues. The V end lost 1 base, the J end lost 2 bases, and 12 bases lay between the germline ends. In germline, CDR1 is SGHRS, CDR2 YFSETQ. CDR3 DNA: TGCGCCAGCAGCTTGCTTGGGGATCAAAACACTGAAGCTTTCTTT. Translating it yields CASSLLGDQNTEAFF.

The CDR3 DNA reads as TGTGCCAGCAGCTGGGCGAGGGACACCTACTATGGCTACACCTTC. Translating gives CASSWARDTYYGYTF. The rearrangement joins TRBV13 to TRBJ1-2, with a weak D call TRBD1 (6 bases). The V and J ends lost 4 bases and 3 bases respectively, with 15 bases between them. The CDR3 consists of 15 residues. CDR1 is PRHDT and CDR2 is FYEKMQ in the germline V gene (reference sequence). Full variable domain (rest looked up from reference TRBV13 and TRBJ1-2): AAGVIQSPRHLIKEKRETATLKCYPIPRHDTVYWYQQGPGQDPQFLISFYEKMQSDKGSIPDRFSAQQFSDYHSELNMSSLELGDSALYFCASSWARDTYYGYTFGSGTRLTVV.